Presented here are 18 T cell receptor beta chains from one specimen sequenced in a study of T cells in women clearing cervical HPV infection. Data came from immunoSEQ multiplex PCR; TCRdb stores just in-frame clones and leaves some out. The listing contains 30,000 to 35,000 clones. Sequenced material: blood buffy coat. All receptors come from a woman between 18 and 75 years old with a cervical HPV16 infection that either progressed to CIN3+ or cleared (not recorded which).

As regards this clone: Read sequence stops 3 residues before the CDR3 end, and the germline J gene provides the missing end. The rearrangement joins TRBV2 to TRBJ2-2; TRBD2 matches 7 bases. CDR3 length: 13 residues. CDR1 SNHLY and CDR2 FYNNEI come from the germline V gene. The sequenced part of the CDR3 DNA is TGTGCCAGCATCTGGGGGACTAATGAAAAG. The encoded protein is CASIWGTNEK. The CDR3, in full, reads CASIWGTNEKLFF. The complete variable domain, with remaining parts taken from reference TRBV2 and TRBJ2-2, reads EPEVTQTPSHQVTQMGQEVILRCVPISNHLYFYWYRQILGQKVEFLVSFYNNEISEKSEIFDDQFSVERPDGSNFTLKIRSTKLEDSAMYFCASIWGTNEKLFFGEGSRLTVL.

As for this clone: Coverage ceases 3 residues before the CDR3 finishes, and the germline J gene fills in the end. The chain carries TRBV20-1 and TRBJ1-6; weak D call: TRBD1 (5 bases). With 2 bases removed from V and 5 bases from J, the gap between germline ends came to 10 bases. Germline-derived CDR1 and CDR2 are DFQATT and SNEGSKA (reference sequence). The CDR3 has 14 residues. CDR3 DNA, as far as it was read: TGCAGTGCTAGAACCAGGGCTGATAATTCACCC. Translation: CSARTRADNSP. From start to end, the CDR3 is CSARTRADNSPLHF.

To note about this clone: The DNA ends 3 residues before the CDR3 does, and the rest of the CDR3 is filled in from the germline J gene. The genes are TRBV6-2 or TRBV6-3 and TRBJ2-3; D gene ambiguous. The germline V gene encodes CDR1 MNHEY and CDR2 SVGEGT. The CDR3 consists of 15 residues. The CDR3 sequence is CASSYSRAIQETQYF. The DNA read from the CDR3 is TGTGCCAGCAGTTACTCAAGGGCGATCCAAGAGACG.

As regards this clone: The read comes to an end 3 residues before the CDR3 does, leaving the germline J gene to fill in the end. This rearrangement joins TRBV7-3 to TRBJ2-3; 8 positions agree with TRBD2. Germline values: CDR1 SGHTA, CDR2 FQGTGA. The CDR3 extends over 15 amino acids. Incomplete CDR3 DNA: TGTGCCAGCAGCCCGGGGGGGGGAATTGGGGAGACG. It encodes CASSPGGGIGET. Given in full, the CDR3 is CASSPGGGIGETQYF.

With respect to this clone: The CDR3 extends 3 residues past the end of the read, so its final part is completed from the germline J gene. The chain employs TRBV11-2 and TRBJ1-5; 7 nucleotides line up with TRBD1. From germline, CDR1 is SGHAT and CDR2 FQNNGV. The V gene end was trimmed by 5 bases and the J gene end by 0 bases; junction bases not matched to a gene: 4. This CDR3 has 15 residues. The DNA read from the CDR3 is TGTGCCAGCAGCGCGACAGGGCGTAGCAATCAGCCC. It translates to CASSATGRSNQP. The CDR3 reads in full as CASSATGRSNQPQHF. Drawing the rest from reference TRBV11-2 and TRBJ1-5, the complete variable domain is EAGVAQSPRYKIIEKRQSVAFWCNPISGHATLYWYQQILGQGPKLLIQFQNNGVVDDSQLPKDRFSAERLKGVDSTLKIQPAKLEDSAVYLCASSATGRSNQPQHFGDGTRLSIL.

CDR3 in amino acids: CSARIMPAGSTDTQYF. CDR3 DNA (partial): TGCAGTGCTAGGATAATGCCGGCGGGATCCACAGATACG. V gene TRBV20-1 combines with J gene TRBJ2-3, with a weak D call TRBD2 (6 bases). The sequence runs out 3 residues before the end of the CDR3; the remainder is reconstructed from the germline J gene. From germline, CDR1 is DFQATT and CDR2 SNEGSKA (reference sequence). This CDR3 is built from 16 residues. Trimming left V 3 bases short and J 2 bases short, with 18 bases between.

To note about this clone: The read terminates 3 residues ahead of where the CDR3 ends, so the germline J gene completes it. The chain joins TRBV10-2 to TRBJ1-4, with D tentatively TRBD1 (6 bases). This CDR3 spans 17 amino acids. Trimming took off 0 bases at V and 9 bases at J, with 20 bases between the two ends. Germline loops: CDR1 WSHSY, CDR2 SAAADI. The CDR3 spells CASSESIESRGEKKLFF. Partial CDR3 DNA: TGCGCCAGCAGTGAGTCGATTGAATCCAGGGGAGAAAAAAAA.

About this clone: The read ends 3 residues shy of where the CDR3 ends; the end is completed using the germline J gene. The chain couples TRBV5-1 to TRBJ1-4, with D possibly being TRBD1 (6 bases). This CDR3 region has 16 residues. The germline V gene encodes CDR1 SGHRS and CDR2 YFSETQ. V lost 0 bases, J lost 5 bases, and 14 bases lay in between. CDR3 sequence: CASSLVPLGANEKLFF. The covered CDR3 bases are TGCGCCAGCAGCTTGGTGCCATTGGGGGCCAATGAAAAA.

CDR3 loop: CASSLNRAEKLFF. The sequenced part of the CDR3 DNA is TGTGCCAGCAGCTTAAACAGGGCGGAAAAA. The rearrangement joins TRBV7-2 to TRBJ1-4; D is possibly TRBD1 (6 bases). Sequencing ends 3 residues short of the CDR3 end; the germline J gene provides the rest. V was cut by 2 bases and J by 8 bases, with 9 bases left in between. The CDR3 has 13 amino acids. Germline V gene sequence: CDR1 SGHTA, CDR2 FQGNSA.

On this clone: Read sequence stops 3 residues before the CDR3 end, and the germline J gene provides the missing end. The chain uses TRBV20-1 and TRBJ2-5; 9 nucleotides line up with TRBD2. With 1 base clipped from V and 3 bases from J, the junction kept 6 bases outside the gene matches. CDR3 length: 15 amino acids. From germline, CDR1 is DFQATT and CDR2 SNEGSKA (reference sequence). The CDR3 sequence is CSARAMRGGKETQYF. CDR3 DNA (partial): TGCAGTGCTAGAGCGATGCGGGGGGGAAAAGAGACC.

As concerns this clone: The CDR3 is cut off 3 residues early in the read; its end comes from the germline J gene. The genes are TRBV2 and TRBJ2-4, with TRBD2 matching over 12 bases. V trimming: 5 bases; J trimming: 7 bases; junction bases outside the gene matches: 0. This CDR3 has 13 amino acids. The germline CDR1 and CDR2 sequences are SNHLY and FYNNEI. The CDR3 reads CASSTSGGNIQYF. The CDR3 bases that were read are TGTGCCAGCAGTACTAGCGGGGGGAACATT.

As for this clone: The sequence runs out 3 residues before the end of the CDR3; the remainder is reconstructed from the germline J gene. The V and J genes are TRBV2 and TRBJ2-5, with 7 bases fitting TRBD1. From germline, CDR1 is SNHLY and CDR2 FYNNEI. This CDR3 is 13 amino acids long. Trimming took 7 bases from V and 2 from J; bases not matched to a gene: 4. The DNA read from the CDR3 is TGTGCCAGCACCGGGACAGCTCAAGAGACC. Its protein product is CASTGTAQET. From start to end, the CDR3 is CASTGTAQETQYF.

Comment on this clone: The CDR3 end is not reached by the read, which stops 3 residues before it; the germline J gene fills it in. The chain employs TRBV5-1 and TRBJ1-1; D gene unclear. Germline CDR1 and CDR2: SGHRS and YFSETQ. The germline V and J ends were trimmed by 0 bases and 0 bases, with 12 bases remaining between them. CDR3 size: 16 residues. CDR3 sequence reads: CASSLGSLAMNTEAFF. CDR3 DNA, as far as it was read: TGCGCCAGCAGCTTGGGTTCCCTGGCCATGAACACTGAA.

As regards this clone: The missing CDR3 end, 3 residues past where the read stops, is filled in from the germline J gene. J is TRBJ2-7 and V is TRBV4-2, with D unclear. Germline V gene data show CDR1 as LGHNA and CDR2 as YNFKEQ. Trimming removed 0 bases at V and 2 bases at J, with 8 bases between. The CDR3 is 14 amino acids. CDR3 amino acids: CASSQDRGPYEQYF. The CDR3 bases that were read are TGTGCCAGCAGCCAAGATCGAGGTCCCTACGAG.

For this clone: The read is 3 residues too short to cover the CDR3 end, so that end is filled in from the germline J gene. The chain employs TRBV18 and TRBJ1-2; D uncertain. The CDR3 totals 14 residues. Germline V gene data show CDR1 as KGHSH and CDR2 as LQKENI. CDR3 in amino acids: CASSPDSQPYDYTF. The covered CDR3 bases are TGTGCCAGCTCACCTGACTCGCAACCCTACGAC.

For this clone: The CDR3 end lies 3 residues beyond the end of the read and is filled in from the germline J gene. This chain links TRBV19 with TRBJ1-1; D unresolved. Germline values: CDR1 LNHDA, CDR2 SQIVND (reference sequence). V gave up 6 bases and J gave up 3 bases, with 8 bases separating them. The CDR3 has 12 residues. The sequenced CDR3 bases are TGTGCCAGTAGAGATAGAGACACTGAA. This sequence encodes CASRDRDTE. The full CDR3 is CASRDRDTEAFF.

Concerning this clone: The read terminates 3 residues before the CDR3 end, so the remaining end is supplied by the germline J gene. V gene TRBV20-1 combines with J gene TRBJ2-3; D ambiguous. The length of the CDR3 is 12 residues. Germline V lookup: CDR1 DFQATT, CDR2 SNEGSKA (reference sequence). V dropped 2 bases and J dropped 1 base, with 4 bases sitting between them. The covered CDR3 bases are TGCAGTGCTAGAAGGGGCACAGATACG. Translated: CSARRGTDT. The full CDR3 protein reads CSARRGTDTQYF.

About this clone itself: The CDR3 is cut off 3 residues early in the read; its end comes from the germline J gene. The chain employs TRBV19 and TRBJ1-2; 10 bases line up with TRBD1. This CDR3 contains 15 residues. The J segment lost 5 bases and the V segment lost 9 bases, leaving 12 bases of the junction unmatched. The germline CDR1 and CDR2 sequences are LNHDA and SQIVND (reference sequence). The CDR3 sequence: CASTRQGARRYGYTF. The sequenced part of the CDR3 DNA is TGTGCCAGCACTCGACAGGGGGCGCGGCGTTATGGC.